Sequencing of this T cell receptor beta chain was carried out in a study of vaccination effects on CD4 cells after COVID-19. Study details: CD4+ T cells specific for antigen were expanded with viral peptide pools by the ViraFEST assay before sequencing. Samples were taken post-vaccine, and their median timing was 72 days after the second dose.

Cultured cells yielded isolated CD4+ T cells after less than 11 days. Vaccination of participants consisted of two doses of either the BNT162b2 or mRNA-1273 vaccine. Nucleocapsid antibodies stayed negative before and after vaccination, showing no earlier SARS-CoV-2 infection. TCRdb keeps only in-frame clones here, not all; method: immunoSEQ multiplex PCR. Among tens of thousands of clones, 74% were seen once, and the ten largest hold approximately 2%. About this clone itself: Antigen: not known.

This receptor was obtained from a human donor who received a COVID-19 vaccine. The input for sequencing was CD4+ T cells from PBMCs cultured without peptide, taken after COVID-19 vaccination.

The CDR3 region has the DNA TGCGCCAGCAGCCAGCCTTGGGGTGGACGGCATGGATGGACCCAGTACTTC. Translated: CASSQPWGGRHGWTQYF. The chain carries TRBV4-1 and TRBJ2-5; no clear D. Germline CDR1 and CDR2: MGHRA and YSYEKL. The V and J ends lost 3 bases and 7 bases respectively, with 24 bases between them. This CDR3 has 17 amino acids.